This TCR beta chain comes out of a study of Graves' ophthalmopathy and Graves' hyperthyroidism. Investigators amplified TCR beta CDR3 regions from RNA transcripts. A first-round RT-PCR used HTBI primers, followed by a second-round multiplex PCR. TCRdb recomputed calls from the multiplex PCR reads with MiXCR, one row per CDR3 protein. The sample carries about 1.2 million distinct CDR3 sequences, 35% to 40% recorded once. V shed 5 bases, J shed 5 bases, and the junction held 5 bases outside the gene matches. The CDR3 totals 13 residues. This clonotype was seen repeatedly, ten times or more. Other autoimmune disease, uncontrolled infection, pregnancy and lactation led to exclusion.

The material sequenced was peripheral blood or thyroid tissue (not recorded which). The chain uses TRBV12-3 or TRBV12-4 and TRBJ1-2; 7 nucleotides match TRBD1. This clonotype originated in an adult man with Graves' hyperthyroidism. The DNA for the CDR3 is TGTGCCAGCAGTCCGCCGACAGGGTATGGCTACACCTTC. As protein: CASSPPTGYGYTF.